The entry that follows covers one T cell receptor beta chain sequence. The specificity of this receptor is unknown. Base quality data are lacking; no much larger clone is found one base away. TCRbeta CDR3 regions were amplified from genomic DNA using the immunoSEQ Assay, a bias-controlled multiplex PCR. The authors' analysis ran thus. Within the assay, amplification of reference gene primers was used to estimate how many nucleated cells each sample contained. To quantify the absolute abundance of each unique TCRbeta CDR3 rearrangement, sequence reads were collapsed and filtered. For each sample, productive Simpson clonality was calculated as the square root of Simpson's diversity index across productive rearrangements. TCRdb's version of the immuneACCESS table is confined to in-frame rearrangements and falls short of the full clone set. An unresolved V gene accounts for under half of the shortfall where checked; the remainder is of unknown origin. V, J and clone size are taken as reported in that table, and D and trimming were inferred from the DNA itself. The sample table holds over 85,000 clones, of which about 89% were seen once. The top ten clones comprise 20% of the sample.

Based on the germline V gene (reference sequence), the CDR1 and CDR2 sequences are LGHDT and YNNKEL. From the cysteine up to the phenylalanine, the CDR3 has a length of 14 residues. The DNA shown is the 42-base CDR3, in frame from base 1. A distance of 9 bases separates the germline ends of V and J, which lose 0 bases and 6 bases respectively. This sample is drawn from a study of blood T cell repertoires in COVID-19 (TCRdb year 2020). About the study as a whole: Samples covering the acute and convalescent phases of COVID-19 were provided by collaborators in the United States, Italy and Spain. The material from the prospective study consisted of cDNA or gDNA derived from T cells, B-cell-depleted T cells, or PBMCs. Subjects who had been exposed to COVID-19, were actively infected with it, or had recovered from it provided the deeply sampled blood TCRbeta repertoires that made up the dataset. The repertoires were released in a freely available public database meant as a resource for research on the immune response to SARS-CoV-2. Samples came from the ongoing ImmuneRACE study (first 160 participants) plus 1,254 subjects from 6 global collaborators. Nearly every sample came with metadata listing a de-identified subject ID, COVID-19 status, age in years and sex. Where available, HLA class I and class II types were taken from metadata supplied by the sample provider and were not determined by assay-based typing.

On the study overall, not on this receptor specifically: Clinical and demographic metadata were provided uncurated, with the amount varying by source and participant.

Collaborating institutions collected whole blood in K2EDTA tubes following their own protocols. For TCRbeta analysis, collaborator samples were shipped as frozen whole blood, as isolated PBMCs, or as DNA extracted from either sample type. This receptor was taken from a human donor in a cohort sampled during active COVID-19. The V and J genes are TRBV3-1 (or the pseudogene TRBV3-2) and TRBJ2-1, with the identity of the D gene unclear. Sequences were obtained from peripheral blood. The CDR3 corresponds to CASSQDLPLNEQFF. The nucleotide sequence is given as TGTGCCAGCAGCCAAGATCTTCCCCTCAATGAGCAGTTCTTC.